The clone carrying this T cell receptor beta chain appeared many times. Its specificity is unknown. The TCR library protocol attached unique molecular identifiers to the individual cDNA molecules. TCRdb reanalysed the 5' RACE reads using MiXCR and keeps one entry per CDR3 protein. Of around 47,000 distinct CDR3 sequences in the sample, 9.5% to 12% were seen once. The sample originates from a study of early T cells in non-severe SARS-CoV-2 infection. Study-level background: Unpaired chains resulted from sequencing bulk RNA of unsorted whole blood.

Whole-study results and caveats: Anti-spike CD8 responses were favored by VDJdb matching, which missed private and CD4 specificities.

Specimen: whole blood. The sequence derives from an adult who was a healthcare worker with PCR-confirmed SARS-CoV-2 infection or an uninfected control (not recorded which).

The CDR3 sequence: CASSVGLTYEQYF. DNA of the CDR3: TGTGCCAGCAGCGTGGGGCTAACCTACGAGCAGTACTTC. The chain has TRBV9 and TRBJ2-7; tentatively, D is TRBD1 (5 bases). The CDR3 spans 13 residues. Trimming shortened V by 2 bases and J by 2 bases, and 8 bases separated the two germline ends. The germline gives CDR1 SGDLS, CDR2 YYNGEE.